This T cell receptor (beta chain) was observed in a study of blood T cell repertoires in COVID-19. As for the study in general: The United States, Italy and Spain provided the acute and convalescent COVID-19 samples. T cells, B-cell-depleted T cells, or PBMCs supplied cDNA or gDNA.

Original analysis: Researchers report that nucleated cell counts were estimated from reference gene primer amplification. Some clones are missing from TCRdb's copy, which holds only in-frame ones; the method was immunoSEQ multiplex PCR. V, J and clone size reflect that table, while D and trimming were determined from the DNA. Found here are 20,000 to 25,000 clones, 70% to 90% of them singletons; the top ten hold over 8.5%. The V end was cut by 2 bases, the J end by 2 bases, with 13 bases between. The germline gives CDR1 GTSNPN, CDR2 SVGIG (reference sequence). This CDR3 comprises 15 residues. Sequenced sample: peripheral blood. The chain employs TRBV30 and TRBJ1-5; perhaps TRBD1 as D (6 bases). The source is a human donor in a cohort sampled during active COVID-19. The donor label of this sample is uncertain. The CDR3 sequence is CAWSRLGGGNQPQHF. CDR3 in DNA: TGTGCCTGGAGTAGATTAGGGGGGGGCAATCAGCCCCAGCATTTT. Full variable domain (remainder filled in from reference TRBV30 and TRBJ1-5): SQTIHQWPATLVQPVGSPLSLECTVEGTSNPNLYWYRQAAGRGLQLLFYSVGIGQISSEVPQNLSASRPQDRQFILSSKKLLLSDSGFYLCAWSRLGGGNQPQHFGDGTRLSIL.